Following are 20 T cell receptor beta chains from one sample sequenced in a study of T cells in Graves' hyperthyroidism and ophthalmopathy. Amplification of TCR beta CDR3 regions was performed using RNA transcripts as template. First-round RT-PCR with HTBI primers amplified the TCR CDR3 region. In TCRdb, the multiplex PCR reads were re-called with MiXCR into one record per CDR3 protein. Of about 290,000 distinct CDR3 sequences listed, roughly an eighth are singletons. Sequenced: blood. All receptors derive from a woman aged 40 to 49 with Graves' hyperthyroidism.

The table lists this clonotype with many counts. The chain has TRBV6-1 and TRBJ1-5; no clear D gene. V was trimmed by 6 bases and J by 4 bases, leaving 4 bases between them. The CDR3 loop spans 11 amino acids. Per the germline V gene, CDR1 is MNHNS and CDR2 is SASEGT. In DNA form, the CDR3 reads TGTGCCAGCAGGGCGAATCAGCCCCAGCATTTT. Translated, it gives CASRANQPQHF.

This clonotype was seen many times. The V gene is TRBV3-1, the J gene TRBJ2-5; no clear D gene. Between the trimmed V and J ends, which lost 5 bases and 4 bases, there was a span of 11 bases. This CDR3 comprises 13 residues. Per germline, CDR1 LGHDT and CDR2 YNNKEL (reference sequence). The CDR3 region has the DNA TGTGCCAGCAGCTCCCAGCTCCGAGAGACCCAGTACTTC. Amino acid sequence: CASSSQLRETQYF.

This clonotype came up many times. The rearrangement joins TRBV2 to TRBJ1-6; weak D call: TRBD1 (5 bases). Between the trimmed V and J ends, which lost 6 bases and 0 bases, there was a span of 9 bases. Germline V gene data show CDR1 as SNHLY and CDR2 as FYNNEI. CDR3 length: 15 amino acids. CDR3 protein: CASRQESSYNSPLHF. The CDR3 nucleotides read TGTGCCAGCAGACAGGAGAGCTCCTATAATTCACCCCTCCACTTT.

Ten or more counts support this clonotype. V gene TRBV20-1 combines with J gene TRBJ2-5; D may correspond to TRBD1 or TRBD2 (5 bases each). The germline V and J ends were trimmed by 5 bases and 2 bases, with 12 bases remaining between them. This CDR3 is 13 amino acids long. From germline, CDR1 is DFQATT and CDR2 SNEGSKA (reference sequence). Here the CDR3 DNA reads TGCAGTGCTTCAAGGGACGAACAAGAGACCCAGTACTTC. It is translated as CSASRDEQETQYF.

The chain combines TRBV18 with TRBJ2-7; 10 bases map to TRBD1. Germline V lookup: CDR1 KGHSH, CDR2 LQKENI. The CDR3 length is 16 residues. V shed 2 bases and J 4 bases; nucleotides not matched to a gene: 8. Here the CDR3 reads CASSPSPRDRGYEQYF. The CDR3 nucleotides are TGTGCCAGCTCACCATCCCCCCGGGACAGGGGTTACGAGCAGTACTTC.

V is TRBV6-6 and J is TRBJ1-2, with TRBD1 as a possible D gene (5 bases). V was shortened by 2 bases and J by 4 bases, with 11 bases between the two germline ends. The CDR3 has 14 amino acids. Germline V lookup: CDR1 MNHNY, CDR2 SVGAGI (reference sequence). CDR3 sequence: CASSYLDSFYGYTF. CDR3 nucleotides: TGTGCCAGCAGTTACCTCGACAGCTTCTATGGCTACACCTTC.

This clonotype appeared a single time. The chain's CDR3 is CASSHPRGTGSYGYTF. The CDR3 DNA sequence: TGTGCCAGCAGTCACCCTAGAGGGACAGGGAGTTATGGCTACACCTTC. The chain uses TRBV28 and TRBJ1-2, with 9 bases fitting TRBD1. J gave up 5 bases and V 5 bases, and 12 bases lay outside the gene matches. Per the germline V gene, CDR1 is MDHEN and CDR2 is SYDVKM. There are 16 residues in the CDR3.

This clonotype came up many times. The chain couples TRBV3-1 to TRBJ2-7; D may be TRBD2 (6 bases). The germline gives CDR1 LGHDT, CDR2 YNNKEL (reference sequence). This CDR3 has 14 residues. The V end was cut by 1 base, the J end by 2 bases, with 9 bases between. The CDR3 sequence is CASSQGLVAYEQYF. CDR3 nucleotides: TGTGCCAGCAGCCAAGGACTAGTCGCCTACGAGCAGTACTTC.

This clonotype occurred many times. This chain joins TRBV6-1 and TRBJ1-5; maybe TRBD1 (5 bases). Trimming shortened V by 9 bases and J by 3 bases, and 15 bases separated the two germline ends. Looked up from germline, CDR1 is MNHNS and CDR2 is SASEGT. The CDR3 covers 14 residues. CDR3 in amino acids: CASTLGQYNQPQHF. The CDR3 DNA reads as TGTGCCAGTACCCTTGGACAATACAATCAGCCCCAGCATTTT.

This clonotype was detected ten times or more. The chain employs TRBV20-1 and TRBJ1-1, with D perhaps TRBD1 (5 bases). The germline V and J ends were trimmed by 1 base and 4 bases, with 13 bases remaining between them. CDR3 size: 14 residues. CDR1 is DFQATT, CDR2 SNEGSKA, per germline (reference sequence). This chain's CDR3 is CSARVVAGGTEAFF. Written as DNA, the CDR3 is TGCAGTGCTAGAGTCGTGGCTGGGGGCACTGAAGCTTTCTTT.

The rearrangement links TRBV7-2 to TRBJ2-5; 13 bases line up with TRBD2. The V gene's germline CDR1 is SGHTA and CDR2 FQGNSA. This CDR3 is 18 amino acids long. The junction had 8 bases not matched to a gene; V was cut back by 0 bases and J by 4 bases. The CDR3 bases are TGTGCCAGCAGCTTAGCGCCACTAGCGGGAGGGCCCCGAGAGACCCAGTACTTC. This sequence encodes CASSLAPLAGGPRETQYF.

This clonotype appeared many times. The chain recombines TRBV27 with TRBJ1-2, with TRBD1 as a possible D gene (5 bases). V was clipped by 4 bases and J by 4 bases, with 7 bases between them. Germline V lookup: CDR1 MNHEY, CDR2 SMNVEV (reference sequence). The CDR3 consists of 12 residues. The CDR3 loop is CASSWDGYGYTF. CDR3 coding DNA: TGTGCCAGCAGTTGGGACGGCTATGGCTACACCTTC.

This clonotype was detected many times. The J gene is TRBJ2-2, the V gene TRBV15, with 10 bases matching TRBD2. With 0 bases clipped from V and 6 bases from J, the junction kept 7 bases outside the gene matches. This CDR3 is built from 17 residues. The germline CDR1 and CDR2 sequences are LNHNV and YYDKDF (reference sequence). The CDR3 region is CATSRDQGAGGAGELFF. The CDR3 DNA is TGTGCCACCAGCAGAGATCAAGGAGCGGGAGGGGCCGGGGAGCTGTTTTTT.

This clonotype occurred many times. The chain carries TRBV3-1 and TRBJ2-5; D is ambiguous. CDR1 and CDR2 (germline): LGHDT, YNNKEL (reference sequence). The CDR3 totals 12 residues. Trimming took off 5 bases at V and 5 bases at J, with 9 bases between the two ends. Here the CDR3 reads CASSSPLETQYF. The CDR3 DNA sequence: TGTGCCAGCAGCTCCCCTTTGGAGACCCAGTACTTC.

This clonotype was picked up many times. The V call is TRBV7-2, the J call TRBJ1-5, with D perhaps TRBD1 (5 bases). The CDR3 sequence is 13 residues long. Germline CDR1 SGHTA, CDR2 FQGNSA. Trimming cost V 5 bases and J 5 bases, with 10 bases left between them. The chain's CDR3 is CASSPQGYQPQHF. CDR3 sequence (DNA): TGTGCCAGCAGCCCTCAGGGTTATCAGCCCCAGCATTTT.

This clonotype was counted between two and nine times. This sequence may be a read error, since a much larger clone differs from it by one base. V gene TRBV12-3 or TRBV12-4 combines with J gene TRBJ1-2, with D tentatively TRBD1 (6 bases). The CDR3 covers 13 residues. This CDR3 reads CAGSLVRGYGYTF. The DNA for the CDR3 is TGTGCCGGCAGTTTAGTCAGGGGTTATGGCTACACCTTC.

This clonotype has a count of ten or more. The V and J genes are TRBV10-3 and TRBJ1-1, with D perhaps TRBD1 (6 bases). With 7 bases removed from V and 7 bases from J, the gap between germline ends came to 16 bases. The CDR3 extends over 13 amino acids. The germline CDR1 and CDR2 sequences are ENHRY and SYGVKD. The CDR3 loop reads CAIKVTEGVEAFF. The CDR3 coding sequence is TGTGCCATCAAGGTAACTGAGGGGGTTGAAGCTTTCTTT.

The chain carries TRBV6-1 and TRBJ1-2, with TRBD1 identical over 7 bases. Germline CDR1 is MNHNS and CDR2 is SASEGT. The J segment lost 1 base and the V segment lost 10 bases, leaving 12 bases of the junction unmatched. This CDR3 is 15 amino acids long. In DNA, the CDR3 is TGTGCCATGAACCGGCAGGGGGACAGTAACTATGGCTACACCTTC. Translating gives CAMNRQGDSNYGYTF.

This clonotype was counted between two and nine times. J is TRBJ2-5 and V is TRBV10-3; 11 positions match TRBD1. Germline values: CDR1 ENHRY, CDR2 SYGVKD. The CDR3 is 15 amino acids. Losses at the gene ends were 6 bases for V and 3 bases for J; bases not matched to a gene: 6. CDR3: CAISGPGQGEETQYF. CDR3 sequence (DNA): TGTGCCATCAGCGGACCGGGACAGGGGGAAGAGACCCAGTACTTC.

This clonotype showed up many times. The J gene is TRBJ1-1, the V gene TRBV3-1; 7 bases line up with TRBD1. The CDR3 totals 14 residues. Germline CDR1 is LGHDT and CDR2 is YNNKEL (reference sequence). The junction had 3 bases not matched to a gene; V was cut back by 4 bases and J by 1 base. CDR3 loop: CASSRQGQNTEAFF. The CDR3 DNA reads as TGTGCCAGCAGCCGACAGGGTCAGAACACTGAAGCTTTCTTT.